This T cell receptor beta chain was profiled in a study of CD8+CD57+ T cells in acquired aplastic anemia (dated by TCRdb to between 2018 and 2020). The study in broad terms: On average, sorted CD4+ and CD8+ cells yielded roughly 3.4 ug of extracted DNA, with a range of roughly 0.18 to 30 ug. CD8+CD57+ expansion was defined as a frequency above the mean frequency observed in healthy subjects. Study-level results and caveats: No significant difference in CD8+ Simpson's diversity was found between patients and healthy controls (P=0.060). Around 30 CD8+ CDR3 sequences were found in both patients and controls but appeared to be highly expressed in patients and within the immunodominant clones of the patients.

Notes on this clonotype: No cognate antigen has been identified for it. Per-base quality was not reported, and no clone a single base away is much larger than it.

The patients picked for sequencing were ones in whom flow cytometry had shown an expansion of CD8+CD57+ cells. Every patient had severe acquired aplastic anemia, diagnosed using the International Study of Aplastic Anemia and Agranulocytosis and Camitta criteria. Patients had received no therapy at the time of blood sampling. In the study, sorted CD4+ and CD8+ blood T cells from patients with severe aplastic anemia and from healthy subjects underwent deep sequencing of TCR repertoires. Patients were enrolled in the USA under clinicaltrials.gov protocols 00001620, 01623167, 00001397, 00071045, 00081523 and 00961064. Ficoll-Paque density gradient centrifugation was used to isolate peripheral blood mononuclear cells. Before DNA extraction, CD4+ and CD8+ T cells were sorted by FACS or by magnetic beads. TCR beta VDJ combination and CDR3 sequence profiling used genomic DNA as the template. An Illumina HiSeq 2000 was the platform used for TCR repertoire sequencing. The study's processing was this. TRBV/TRBJ rearrangement plots, CDR3 size and DJ length profiles, and Simpson's diversity index were used to evaluate the repertoires. The most abundant DNA sequence in the deep sequencing data was taken as the immunodominant clone. CDR3 amino acid sequences were screened for sharing across subjects and compared with published repertoires and the VDJdb database. Using fastp at Q25 and MiXCR, TCRdb reprocessed the public reads and kept productive beta chains. A single entry per CDR3 protein holds the most common genes and DNA from its merged rows. Here the V and J calls rest on TCRdb's processing, not on the authors' analysis. The sample contains 250,000 to 350,000 distinct CDR3 sequences, about three fifths of them found a single time. Around 1.3% of the sample comes from the top ten.

Relative to germline, V is 2 bases shorter and J is 1 base shorter, with 20 bases between their ends. The CDR3, cysteine through phenylalanine, is 18 amino acids long. Just CDR3 DNA is preserved here, 54 bases in frame from base 1. CDR1 and CDR2 are read off the germline V gene (reference sequence) as LNHDA and SQIVND. This TCR was recovered from a human donor with aplastic anemia. The chain employs TRBV19 and TRBJ1-2, and the D gene may be TRBD1, 5 bases matching. Sequenced material: sorted CD4+, CD8+, or CD8+CD57+ T cells (not recorded which) from PBMCs. The CDR3 corresponds to CASSIHKVSAGSNYGYTF. The nucleotide sequence reads as follows: TGTGCCAGTAGTATACACAAGGTATCGGCAGGGAGTAACTATGGCTACACCTTC.